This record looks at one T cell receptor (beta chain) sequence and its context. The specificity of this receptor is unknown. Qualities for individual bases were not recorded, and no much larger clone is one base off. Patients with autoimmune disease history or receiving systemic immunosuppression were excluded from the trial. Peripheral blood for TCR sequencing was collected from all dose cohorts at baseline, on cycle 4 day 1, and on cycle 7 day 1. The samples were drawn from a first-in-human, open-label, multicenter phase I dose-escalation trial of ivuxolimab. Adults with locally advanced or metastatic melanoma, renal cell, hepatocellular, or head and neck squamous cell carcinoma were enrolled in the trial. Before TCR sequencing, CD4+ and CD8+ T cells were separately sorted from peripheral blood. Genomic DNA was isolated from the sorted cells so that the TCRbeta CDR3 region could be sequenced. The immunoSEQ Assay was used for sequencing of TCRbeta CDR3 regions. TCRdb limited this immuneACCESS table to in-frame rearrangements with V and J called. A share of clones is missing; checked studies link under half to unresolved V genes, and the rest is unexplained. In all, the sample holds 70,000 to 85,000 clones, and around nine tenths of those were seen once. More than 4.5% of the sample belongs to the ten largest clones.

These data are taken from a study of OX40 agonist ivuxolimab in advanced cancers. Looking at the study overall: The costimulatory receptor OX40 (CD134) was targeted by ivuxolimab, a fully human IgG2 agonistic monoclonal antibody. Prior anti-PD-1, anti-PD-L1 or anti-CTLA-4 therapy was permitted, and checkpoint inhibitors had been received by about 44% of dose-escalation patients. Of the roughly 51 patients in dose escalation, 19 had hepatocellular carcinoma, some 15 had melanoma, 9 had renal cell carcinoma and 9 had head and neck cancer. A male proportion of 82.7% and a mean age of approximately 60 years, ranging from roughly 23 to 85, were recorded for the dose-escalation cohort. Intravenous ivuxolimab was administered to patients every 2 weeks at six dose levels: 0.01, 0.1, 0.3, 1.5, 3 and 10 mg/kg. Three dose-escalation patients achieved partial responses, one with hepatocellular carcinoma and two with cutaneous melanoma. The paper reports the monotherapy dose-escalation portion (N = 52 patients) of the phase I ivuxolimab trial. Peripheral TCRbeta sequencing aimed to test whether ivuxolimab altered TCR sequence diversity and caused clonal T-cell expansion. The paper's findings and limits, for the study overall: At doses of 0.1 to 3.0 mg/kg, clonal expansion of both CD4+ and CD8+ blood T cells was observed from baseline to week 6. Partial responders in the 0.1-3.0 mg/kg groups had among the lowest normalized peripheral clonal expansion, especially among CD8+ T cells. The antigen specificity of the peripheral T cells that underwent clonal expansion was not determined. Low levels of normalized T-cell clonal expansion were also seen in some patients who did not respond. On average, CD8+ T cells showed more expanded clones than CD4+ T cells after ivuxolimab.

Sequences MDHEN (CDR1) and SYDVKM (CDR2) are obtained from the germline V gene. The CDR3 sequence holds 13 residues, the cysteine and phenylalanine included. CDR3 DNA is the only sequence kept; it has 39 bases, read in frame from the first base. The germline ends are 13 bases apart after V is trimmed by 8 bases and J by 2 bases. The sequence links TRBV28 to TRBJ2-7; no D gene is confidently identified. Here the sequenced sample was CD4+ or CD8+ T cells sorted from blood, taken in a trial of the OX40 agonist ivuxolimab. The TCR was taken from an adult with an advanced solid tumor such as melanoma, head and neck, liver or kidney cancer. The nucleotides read TGTGCCAGCTTCAGACCGCAACCCTACGAGCAGTACTTC. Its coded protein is CASFRPQPYEQYF.